This T cell receptor (beta chain) was sequenced for a study of blood T cell repertoires in COVID-19. The method was immunoSEQ multiplex PCR; TCRdb's version includes in-frame clones alone and lacks a portion of them. The sample yields 150,000 to 200,000 clones, approximately 80% seen once. Germline CDR1 and CDR2: ENHRY and SYGVKD. This CDR3 has 13 amino acids. V lost 2 bases, J lost 0 bases, and 4 bases lay in between. This receptor was taken from an elderly woman with active or convalescent COVID-19. The chain combines TRBV10-3 with TRBJ1-1; D is undetermined. Sequencing was carried out using peripheral blood. CDR3 bases: TGTGCCATCAGTGAGCTATTGAACACTGAAGCTTTCTTT. This codes for CAISELLNTEAFF.